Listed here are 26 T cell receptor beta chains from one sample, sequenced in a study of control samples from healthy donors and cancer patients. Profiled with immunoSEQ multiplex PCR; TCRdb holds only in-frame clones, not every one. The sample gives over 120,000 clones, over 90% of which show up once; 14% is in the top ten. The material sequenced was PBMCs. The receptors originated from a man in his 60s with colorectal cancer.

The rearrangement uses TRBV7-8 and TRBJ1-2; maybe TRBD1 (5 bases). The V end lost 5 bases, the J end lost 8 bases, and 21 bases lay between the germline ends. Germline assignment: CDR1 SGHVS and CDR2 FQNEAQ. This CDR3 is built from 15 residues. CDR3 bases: TGTGCCAGCAGCCCTACCTGGGGGGTTGATTACGGCTACACCTTC. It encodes CASSPTWGVDYGYTF.

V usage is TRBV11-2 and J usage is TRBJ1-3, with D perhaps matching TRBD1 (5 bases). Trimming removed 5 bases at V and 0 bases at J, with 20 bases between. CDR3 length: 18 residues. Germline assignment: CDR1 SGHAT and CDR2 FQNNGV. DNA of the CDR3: TGTGCCAGCAGCCCTCGGGCGGGACCTTCCCCCTCTGGAAACACCATATATTTT. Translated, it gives CASSPRAGPSPSGNTIYF.

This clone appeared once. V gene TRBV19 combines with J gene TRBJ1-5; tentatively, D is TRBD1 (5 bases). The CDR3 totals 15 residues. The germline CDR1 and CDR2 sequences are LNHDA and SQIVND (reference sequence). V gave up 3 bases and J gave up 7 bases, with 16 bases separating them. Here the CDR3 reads CASSIRDPLGQPQHF. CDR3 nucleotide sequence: TGTGCCAGTAGTATCCGGGACCCCCTAGGCCAGCCCCAGCATTTT.

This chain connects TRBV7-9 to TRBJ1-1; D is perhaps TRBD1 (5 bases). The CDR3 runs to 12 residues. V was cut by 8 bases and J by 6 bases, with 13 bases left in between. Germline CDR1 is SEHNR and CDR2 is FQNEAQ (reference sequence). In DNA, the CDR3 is TGTGCCAGCCACGACACACAGGCTGAAGCTTTCTTT. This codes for CASHDTQAEAFF.

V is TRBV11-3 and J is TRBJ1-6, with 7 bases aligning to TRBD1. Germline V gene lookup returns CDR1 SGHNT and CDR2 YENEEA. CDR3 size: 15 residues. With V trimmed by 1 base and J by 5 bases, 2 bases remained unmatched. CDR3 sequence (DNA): TGTGCCAGCAGCTTAGGCGGGACAGATAATTCACCCCTCCACTTT. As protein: CASSLGGTDNSPLHF.

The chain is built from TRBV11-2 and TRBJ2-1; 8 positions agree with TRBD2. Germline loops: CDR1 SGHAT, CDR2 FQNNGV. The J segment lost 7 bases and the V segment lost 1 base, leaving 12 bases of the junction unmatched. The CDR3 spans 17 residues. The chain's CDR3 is CASSLVTGGAGRNEQFF. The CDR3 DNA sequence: TGTGCCAGCAGCTTAGTCACCGGGGGGGCTGGAAGGAATGAGCAGTTCTTC.

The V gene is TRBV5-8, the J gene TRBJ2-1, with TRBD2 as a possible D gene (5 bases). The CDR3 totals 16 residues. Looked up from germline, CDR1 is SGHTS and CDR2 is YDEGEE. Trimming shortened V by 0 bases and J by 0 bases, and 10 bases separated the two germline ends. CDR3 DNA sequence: TGTGCCAGCAGCTTGGCGGGCCGGGACTCCTACAATGAGCAGTTCTTC. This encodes CASSLAGRDSYNEQFF.

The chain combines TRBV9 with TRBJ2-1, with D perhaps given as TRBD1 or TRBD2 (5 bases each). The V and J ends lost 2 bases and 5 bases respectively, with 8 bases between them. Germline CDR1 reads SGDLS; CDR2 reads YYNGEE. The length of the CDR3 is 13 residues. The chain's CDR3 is CASSVLGDNEQFF. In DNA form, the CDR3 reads TGTGCCAGCAGCGTTTTGGGGGACAATGAGCAGTTCTTC. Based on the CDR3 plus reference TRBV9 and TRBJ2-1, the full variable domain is DSGVTQTPKHLITATGQRVTLRCSPRSGDLSVYWYQQSLDQGLQFLIQYYNGEERAKGNILERFSAQQFPDLHSELNLSSLELGDSALYFCASSVLGDNEQFFGPGTRLTVL.

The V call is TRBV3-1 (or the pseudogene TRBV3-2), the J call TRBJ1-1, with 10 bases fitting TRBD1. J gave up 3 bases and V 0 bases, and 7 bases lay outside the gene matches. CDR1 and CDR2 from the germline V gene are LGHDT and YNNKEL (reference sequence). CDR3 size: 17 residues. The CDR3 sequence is CASSQDWDRGTDTEAFF. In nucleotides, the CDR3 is TGTGCCAGCAGCCAAGATTGGGACAGGGGTACCGACACTGAAGCTTTCTTT.

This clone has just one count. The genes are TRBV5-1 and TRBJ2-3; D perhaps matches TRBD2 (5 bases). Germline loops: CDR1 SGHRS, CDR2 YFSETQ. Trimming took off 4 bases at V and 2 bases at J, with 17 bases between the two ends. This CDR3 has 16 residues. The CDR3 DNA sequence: TGCGCCAGCAGCCCGGTTGGTGGAGGAAACACAGATACGCAGTATTTT. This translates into CASSPVGGGNTDTQYF.

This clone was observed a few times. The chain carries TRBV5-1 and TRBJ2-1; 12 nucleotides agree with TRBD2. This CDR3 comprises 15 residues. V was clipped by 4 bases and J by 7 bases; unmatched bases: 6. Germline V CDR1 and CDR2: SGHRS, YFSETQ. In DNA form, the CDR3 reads TGCGCCAGCAGCATCACTAGCGGGGGGCTGAATGAGCAGTTCTTC. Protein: CASSITSGGLNEQFF.

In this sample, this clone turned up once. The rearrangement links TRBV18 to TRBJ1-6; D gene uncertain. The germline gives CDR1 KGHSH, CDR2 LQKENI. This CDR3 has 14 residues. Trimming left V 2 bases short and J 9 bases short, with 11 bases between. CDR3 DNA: TGTGCCAGCTCACCAGGTCAGGTTGGTTCACCCCTCCACTTT. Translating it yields CASSPGQVGSPLHF.

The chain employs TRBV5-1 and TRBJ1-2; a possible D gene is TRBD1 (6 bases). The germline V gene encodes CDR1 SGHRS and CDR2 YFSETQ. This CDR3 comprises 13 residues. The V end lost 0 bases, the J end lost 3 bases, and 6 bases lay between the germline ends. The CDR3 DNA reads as TGCGCCAGCAGCTTGGACAGGGACTATGGCTACACCTTC. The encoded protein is CASSLDRDYGYTF.

The CDR3 is CASSLGRNLNTEAFF. The CDR3 DNA reads as TGTGCCAGCAGCCTCGGGAGGAATCTGAACACTGAAGCTTTCTTT. The chain is built from TRBV5-8 and TRBJ1-1, with D uncertain. The germline V gene has CDR1 SGHTS and CDR2 YDEGEE. V lost 4 bases and J 0 bases, leaving 13 bases between the germline ends. The CDR3 spans 15 residues.

This chain's CDR3 is CASSVDPRSASEAFF. In nucleotides, the CDR3 is TGTGCCAGCAGCGTAGATCCCAGGTCGGCCTCTGAAGCTTTCTTT. The chain combines TRBV9 with TRBJ1-1; no clear D gene. V was cut by 0 bases and J by 6 bases, with 15 bases left in between. The germline gives CDR1 SGDLS, CDR2 YYNGEE. This CDR3 contains 15 residues.

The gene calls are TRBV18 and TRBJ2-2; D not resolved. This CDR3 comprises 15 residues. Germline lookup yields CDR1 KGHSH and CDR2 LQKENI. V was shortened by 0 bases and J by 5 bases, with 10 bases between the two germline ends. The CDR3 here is CASSPPFSVTGELFF. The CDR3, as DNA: TGTGCCAGCTCACCACCATTCAGTGTAACCGGGGAGCTGTTTTTT.

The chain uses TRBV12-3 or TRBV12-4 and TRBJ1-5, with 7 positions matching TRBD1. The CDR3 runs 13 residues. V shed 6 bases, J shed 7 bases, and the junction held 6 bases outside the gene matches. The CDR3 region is CASRKTGDQPQHF. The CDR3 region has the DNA TGTGCCAGCAGGAAAACAGGGGACCAGCCCCAGCATTTT.

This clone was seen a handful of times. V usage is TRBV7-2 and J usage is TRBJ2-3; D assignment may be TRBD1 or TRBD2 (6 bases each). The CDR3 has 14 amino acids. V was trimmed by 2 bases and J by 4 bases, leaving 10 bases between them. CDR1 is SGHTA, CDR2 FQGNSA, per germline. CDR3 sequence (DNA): TGTGCCAGCAGCTTATACGGGGGCCCAGATACGCAGTATTTT. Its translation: CASSLYGGPDTQYF. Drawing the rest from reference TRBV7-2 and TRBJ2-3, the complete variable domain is GAGVSQSPSNKVTEKGKDVELRCDPISGHTALYWYRQSLGQGLEFLIYFQGNSAPDKSGLPSDRFSAERTGGSVSTLTIQRTQQEDSAVYLCASSLYGGPDTQYFGPGTRLTVL.

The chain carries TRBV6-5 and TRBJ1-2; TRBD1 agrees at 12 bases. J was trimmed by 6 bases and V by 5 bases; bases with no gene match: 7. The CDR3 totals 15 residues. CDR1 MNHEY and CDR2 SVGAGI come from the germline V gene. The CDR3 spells CASSPPGQGAHGYTF. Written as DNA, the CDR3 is TGTGCCAGCAGTCCTCCGGGACAGGGGGCCCATGGCTACACCTTC.

CDR3 DNA sequence: TGTGCCAGCAGTCCTCTAGCGGGGGGGCCAAGAAATGAGCAGTTCTTC. Translation: CASSPLAGGPRNEQFF. The genes are TRBV7-9 and TRBJ2-1; 12 bases line up with TRBD2. Germline CDR1 reads SEHNR; CDR2 reads FQNEAQ (reference sequence). J gave up 7 bases and V 6 bases, and 10 bases lay outside the gene matches. CDR3 length equals 16 residues.

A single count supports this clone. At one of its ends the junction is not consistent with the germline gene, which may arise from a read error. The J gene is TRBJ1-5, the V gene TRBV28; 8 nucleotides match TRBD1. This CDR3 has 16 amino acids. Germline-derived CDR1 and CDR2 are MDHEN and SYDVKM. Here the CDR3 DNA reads TGTGCCAGCAGTCCCTCTGGACAGGGCAGCAAGCAGCCCCAGCATTTT. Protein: CASSPSGQGSKQPQHF.

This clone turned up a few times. The CDR3 DNA reads TGCGCCAGCAGTGAGCAGGGGGGGGCACTCACTGAAGCTTTCTTT. It is translated as CASSEQGGALTEAFF. The rearrangement links TRBV10-2 to TRBJ1-1; TRBD1 aligns across 7 bases. The CDR3 totals 15 residues. Germline trimming cut 2 bases from V and 4 bases from J; bases unmatched to any gene: 7. CDR1 and CDR2 (germline): WSHSY, SAAADI.

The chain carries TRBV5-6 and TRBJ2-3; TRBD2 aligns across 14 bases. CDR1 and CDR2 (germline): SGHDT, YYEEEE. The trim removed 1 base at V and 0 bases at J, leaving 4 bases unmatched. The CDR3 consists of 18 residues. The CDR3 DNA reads TGTGCCAGCAGCTTGAGGACTAGCGGGGGGACTAGCACAGATACGCAGTATTTT. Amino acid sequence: CASSLRTSGGTSTDTQYF.

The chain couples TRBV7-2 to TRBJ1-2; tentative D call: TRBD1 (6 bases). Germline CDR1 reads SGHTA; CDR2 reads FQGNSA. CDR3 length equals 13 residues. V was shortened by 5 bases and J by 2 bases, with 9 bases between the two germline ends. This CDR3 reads CASSVGQNYGYTF. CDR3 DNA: TGTGCCAGCAGCGTCGGACAGAACTATGGCTACACCTTC.

The CDR3 loop is CATFSGAGEQYF. As DNA, the CDR3 is TGTGCCACCTTTAGCGGGGCTGGGGAGCAGTACTTC. The chain couples TRBV6-5 to TRBJ2-7; 8 nucleotides match TRBD2. This CDR3 comprises 12 residues. V lost 10 bases, J lost 7 bases, and 9 bases stayed unmatched. Germline CDR1 is MNHEY and CDR2 is SVGAGI.

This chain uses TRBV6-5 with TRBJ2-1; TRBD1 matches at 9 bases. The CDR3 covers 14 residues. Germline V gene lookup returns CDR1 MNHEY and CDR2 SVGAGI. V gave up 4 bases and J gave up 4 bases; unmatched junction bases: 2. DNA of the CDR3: TGTGCCAGCAGTTCCGGGACAGGGTACAATGAGCAGTTCTTC. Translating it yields CASSSGTGYNEQFF.